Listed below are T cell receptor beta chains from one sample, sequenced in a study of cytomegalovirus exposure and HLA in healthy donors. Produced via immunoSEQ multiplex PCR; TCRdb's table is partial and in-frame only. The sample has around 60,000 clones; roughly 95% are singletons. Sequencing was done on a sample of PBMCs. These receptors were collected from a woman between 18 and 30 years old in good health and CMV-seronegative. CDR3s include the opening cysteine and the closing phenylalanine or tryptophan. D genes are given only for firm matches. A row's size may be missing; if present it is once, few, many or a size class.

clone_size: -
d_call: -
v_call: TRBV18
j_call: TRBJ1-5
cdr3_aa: CASSPHVEQPQHF
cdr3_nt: TGTGCCAGCTCACCACATGTTGAGCAGCCCCAGCATTTT

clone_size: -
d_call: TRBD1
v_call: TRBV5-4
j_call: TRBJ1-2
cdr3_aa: CASSLVAGGGGGYTF
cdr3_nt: TGTGCCAGCAGCTTGGTGGCAGGGGGCGGCGGTGGCTACACCTTC

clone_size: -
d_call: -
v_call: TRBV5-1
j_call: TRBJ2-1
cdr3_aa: CASSLAGRGGEQFF
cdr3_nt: TGCGCCAGCAGCTTGGCCGGCAGGGGTGGGGAGCAGTTCTTC

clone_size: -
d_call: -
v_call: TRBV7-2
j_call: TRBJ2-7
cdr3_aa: CASSPQPNYEQYF
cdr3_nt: TGTGCCAGCAGCCCACAGCCTAACTACGAGCAGTACTTC

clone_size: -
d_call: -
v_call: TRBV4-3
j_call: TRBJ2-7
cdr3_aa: CASSQDRAGRQYF
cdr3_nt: TGCGCCAGCAGCCAAGACCGGGCGGGACGGCAGTACTTC

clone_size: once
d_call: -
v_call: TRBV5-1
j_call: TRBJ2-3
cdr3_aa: CASSRPPLRAGTDTQYF
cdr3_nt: TGCGCCAGCAGCCGACCCCCCCTCAGGGCGGGCACAGATACGCAGTATTTT

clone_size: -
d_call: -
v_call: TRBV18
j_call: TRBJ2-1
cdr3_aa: CASSPENGDEQFF
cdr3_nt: TGTGCCAGCTCACCAGAAAACGGGGATGAGCAGTTCTTC

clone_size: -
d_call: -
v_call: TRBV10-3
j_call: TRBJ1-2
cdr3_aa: CAIRQEGNYGYTF
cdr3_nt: TGTGCCATCAGGCAGGAGGGTAACTATGGCTACACCTTC

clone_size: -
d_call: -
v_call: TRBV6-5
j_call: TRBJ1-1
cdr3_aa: CASSTHRRTEAFF
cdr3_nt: TGTGCCAGCAGTACTCACAGACGGACTGAAGCTTTCTTT

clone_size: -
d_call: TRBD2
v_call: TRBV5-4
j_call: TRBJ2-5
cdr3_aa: CASSSWTSRETQYF
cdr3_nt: TGTGCCAGCAGCTCCTGGACTAGCCGGGAGACCCAGTACTTC

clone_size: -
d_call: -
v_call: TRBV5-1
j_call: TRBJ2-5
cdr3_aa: CASSHPGSRETQYF
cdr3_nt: TGCGCCAGCAGCCACCCGGGGTCCAGAGAGACCCAGTACTTC

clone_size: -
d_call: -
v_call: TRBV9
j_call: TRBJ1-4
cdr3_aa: CASSWDAGGEKLFF
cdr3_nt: TGTGCCAGCAGCTGGGACGCTGGGGGGGAAAAACTGTTTTTT

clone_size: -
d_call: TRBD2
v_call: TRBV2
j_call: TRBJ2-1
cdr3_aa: CASEREASYNEQFF
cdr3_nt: TGTGCCAGCGAGCGGGAAGCCTCCTACAATGAGCAGTTCTTC

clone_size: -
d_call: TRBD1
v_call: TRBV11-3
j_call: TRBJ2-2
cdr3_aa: CASSLGTGLGNPGELFF
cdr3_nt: TGTGCCAGCAGCTTGGGGACAGGTCTAGGGAACCCCGGGGAGCTGTTTTTT

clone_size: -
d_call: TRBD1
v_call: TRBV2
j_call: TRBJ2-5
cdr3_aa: CASSGGQGAKRGQYF
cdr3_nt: TGTGCCAGCAGTGGGGGACAGGGAGCAAAGAGGGGCCAGTACTTC

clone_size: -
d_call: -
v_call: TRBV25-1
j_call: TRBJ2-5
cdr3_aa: CASSYGGAEETQYF
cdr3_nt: TGTGCCAGCAGTTATGGGGGGGCCGAAGAGACCCAGTACTTC

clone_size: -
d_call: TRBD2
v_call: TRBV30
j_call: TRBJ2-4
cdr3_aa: CAWNPRGGWAGIQYF
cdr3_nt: TGTGCCTGGAACCCCCGGGGGGGGTGGGCAGGCATTCAGTACTTC

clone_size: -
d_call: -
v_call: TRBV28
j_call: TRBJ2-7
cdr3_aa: CATARPGVAYEQYF
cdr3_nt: TGTGCCACCGCCCGCCCCGGGGTCGCCTACGAGCAGTACTTC

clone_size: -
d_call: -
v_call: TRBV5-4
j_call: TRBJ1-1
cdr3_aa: CASTIGQSVMNTEAFF
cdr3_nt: TGTGCCAGCACCATCGGACAGTCAGTCATGAACACTGAAGCTTTCTTT

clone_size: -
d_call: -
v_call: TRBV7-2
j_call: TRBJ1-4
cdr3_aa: CASSLGQVEKLFF
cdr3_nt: TGTGCCAGCAGCTTAGGGCAGGTTGAAAAACTGTTTTTT

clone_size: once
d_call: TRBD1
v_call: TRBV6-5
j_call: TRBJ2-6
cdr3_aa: CASGGQPSGANVLTF
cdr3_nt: TGTGCCAGCGGGGGACAGCCATCTGGGGCCAACGTCCTGACTTTC

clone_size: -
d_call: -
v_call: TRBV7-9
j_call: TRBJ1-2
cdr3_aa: CASSPELHNYGYTF
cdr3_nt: TGTGCCAGCAGCCCTGAACTCCATAACTATGGCTACACCTTC

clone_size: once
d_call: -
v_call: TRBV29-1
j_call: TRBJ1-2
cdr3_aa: CSVGGPTGYTF
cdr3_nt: TGCAGCGTCGGAGGGCCTACTGGCTACACCTTC

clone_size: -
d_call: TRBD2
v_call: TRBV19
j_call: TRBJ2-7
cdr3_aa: CASSRGGAGGYEQYF
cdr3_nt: TGTGCCAGTAGTCGCGGCGGGGCGGGAGGTTACGAGCAGTACTTC

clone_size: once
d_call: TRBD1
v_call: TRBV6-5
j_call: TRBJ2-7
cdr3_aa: CASSGGQAHSYEQYF
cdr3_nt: TGTGCCAGCAGTGGCGGACAGGCCCACTCCTACGAGCAGTACTTC

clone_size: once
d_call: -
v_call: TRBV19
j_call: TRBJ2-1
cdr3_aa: CASSIGVERISGSYNEQFF
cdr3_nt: TGTGCCAGTAGTATAGGCGTGGAGCGGATCTCGGGCTCCTACAATGAGCAGTTCTTC

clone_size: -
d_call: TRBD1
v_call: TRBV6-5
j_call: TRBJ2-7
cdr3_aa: CASRLDRSSSYEQYF
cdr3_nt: TGTGCCAGCAGGTTGGACAGGTCCAGCTCCTACGAGCAGTACTTC

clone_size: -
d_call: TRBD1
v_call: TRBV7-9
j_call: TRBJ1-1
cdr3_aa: CASSDRDIEAFF
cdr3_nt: TGTGCCAGCAGTGACAGGGACATTGAAGCTTTCTTT

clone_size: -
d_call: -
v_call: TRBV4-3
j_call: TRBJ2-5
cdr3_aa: CASSQAPPYQETQYF
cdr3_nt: TGCGCCAGCAGCCAAGCCCCCCCGTACCAAGAGACCCAGTACTTC

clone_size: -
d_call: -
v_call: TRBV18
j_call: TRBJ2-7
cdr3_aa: CASSPPGVDEQYF
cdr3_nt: TGTGCCAGCTCCCCCCCCGGGGTTGACGAGCAGTACTTC

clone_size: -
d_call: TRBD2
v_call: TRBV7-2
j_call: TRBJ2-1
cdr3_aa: CASSPGLAGRSSYNEQFF
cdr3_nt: TGTGCCAGCAGTCCCGGACTAGCGGGGCGAAGCTCCTACAATGAGCAGTTCTTC

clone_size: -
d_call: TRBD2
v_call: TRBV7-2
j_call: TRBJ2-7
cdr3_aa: CASSLVAGGSSYEQYF
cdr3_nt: TGTGCCAGCAGCTTAGTAGCGGGGGGGAGCTCCTACGAGCAGTACTTC

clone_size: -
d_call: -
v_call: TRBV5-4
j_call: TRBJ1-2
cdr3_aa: CASSPASYGYTF
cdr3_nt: TGTGCCAGCAGCCCCGCGAGCTATGGCTACACCTTC

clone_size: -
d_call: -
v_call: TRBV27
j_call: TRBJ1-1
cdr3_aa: CASSPVGRLMNTEAFF
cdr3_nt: TGTGCCAGCAGCCCCGTGGGCAGGCTTATGAACACTGAAGCTTTCTTT

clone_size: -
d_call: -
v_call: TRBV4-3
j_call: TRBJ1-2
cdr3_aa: CASSQVPLRRENYGYTF
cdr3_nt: TGCGCCAGCAGCCAAGTACCCCTGAGACGGGAGAACTATGGCTACACCTTC

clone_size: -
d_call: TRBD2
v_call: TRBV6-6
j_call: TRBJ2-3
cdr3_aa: CASSSGGTSTDTQYF
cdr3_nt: TGTGCCAGCAGTAGCGGGGGGACTAGCACAGATACGCAGTATTTT

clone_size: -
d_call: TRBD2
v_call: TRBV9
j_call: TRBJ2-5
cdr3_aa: CASSSKAGDRETQYF
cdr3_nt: TGTGCCAGCAGCTCAAAGGCGGGGGATAGGGAGACCCAGTACTTC

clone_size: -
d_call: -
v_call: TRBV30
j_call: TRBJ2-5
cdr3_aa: CAWSAPPRQRRGTQYF
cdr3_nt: TGTGCCTGGAGTGCGCCCCCCCGACAGCGAAGGGGGACCCAGTACTTC

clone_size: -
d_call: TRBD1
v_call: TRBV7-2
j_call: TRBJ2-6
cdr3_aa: CASSLQTGAVLTF
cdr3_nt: TGTGCCAGCAGCCTCCAGACAGGGGCAGTGCTGACTTTC

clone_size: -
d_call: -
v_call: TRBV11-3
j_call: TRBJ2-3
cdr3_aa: CASSSHRTDTQYF
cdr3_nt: TGTGCCAGCAGTTCCCACAGAACAGATACGCAGTATTTT

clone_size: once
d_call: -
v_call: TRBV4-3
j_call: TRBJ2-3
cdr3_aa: CASSHLVGGEPDTQYF
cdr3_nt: TGCGCCAGCAGCCATCTGGTGGGGGGAGAACCAGATACGCAGTATTTT

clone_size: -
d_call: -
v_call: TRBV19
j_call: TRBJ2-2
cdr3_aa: CASSWQDTGELFF
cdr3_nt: TGTGCCAGTAGTTGGCAGGACACCGGGGAGCTGTTTTTT

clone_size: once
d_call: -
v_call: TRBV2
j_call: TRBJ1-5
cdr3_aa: CASRGEVGQPQHF
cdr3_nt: TGTGCCAGCAGGGGAGAAGTGGGTCAGCCCCAGCATTTT

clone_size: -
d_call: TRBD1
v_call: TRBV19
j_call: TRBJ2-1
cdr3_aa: CASSTGQGEVGEQFF
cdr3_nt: TGTGCCAGTAGTACTGGACAGGGGGAAGTGGGTGAGCAGTTCTTC

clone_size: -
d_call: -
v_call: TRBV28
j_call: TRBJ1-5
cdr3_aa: CASSLGGQPQHF
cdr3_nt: TGTGCCAGCAGTTTAGGGGGGCAGCCCCAGCATTTT

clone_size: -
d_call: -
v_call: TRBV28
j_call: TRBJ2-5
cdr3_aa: CASRMGPPLHF
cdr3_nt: TGTGCCAGCAGGATGGGCCCCCCCTTGCACTTC

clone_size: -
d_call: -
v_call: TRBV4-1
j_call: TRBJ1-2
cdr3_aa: CASSQVWGNGGYTF
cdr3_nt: TGCGCCAGCAGCCAAGTTTGGGGCAACGGTGGCTACACCTTC

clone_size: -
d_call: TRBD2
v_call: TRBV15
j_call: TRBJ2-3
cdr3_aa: CATSREGLAGGQASDTQYF
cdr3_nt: TGTGCCACCAGCAGAGAAGGACTAGCGGGAGGGCAGGCATCAGATACGCAGTATTTT

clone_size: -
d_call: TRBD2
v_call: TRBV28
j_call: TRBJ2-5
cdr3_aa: CASSPGGLAGVGETQYF
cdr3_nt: TGTGCCAGCAGCCCCGGGGGACTAGCGGGAGTTGGGGAGACCCAGTACTTC